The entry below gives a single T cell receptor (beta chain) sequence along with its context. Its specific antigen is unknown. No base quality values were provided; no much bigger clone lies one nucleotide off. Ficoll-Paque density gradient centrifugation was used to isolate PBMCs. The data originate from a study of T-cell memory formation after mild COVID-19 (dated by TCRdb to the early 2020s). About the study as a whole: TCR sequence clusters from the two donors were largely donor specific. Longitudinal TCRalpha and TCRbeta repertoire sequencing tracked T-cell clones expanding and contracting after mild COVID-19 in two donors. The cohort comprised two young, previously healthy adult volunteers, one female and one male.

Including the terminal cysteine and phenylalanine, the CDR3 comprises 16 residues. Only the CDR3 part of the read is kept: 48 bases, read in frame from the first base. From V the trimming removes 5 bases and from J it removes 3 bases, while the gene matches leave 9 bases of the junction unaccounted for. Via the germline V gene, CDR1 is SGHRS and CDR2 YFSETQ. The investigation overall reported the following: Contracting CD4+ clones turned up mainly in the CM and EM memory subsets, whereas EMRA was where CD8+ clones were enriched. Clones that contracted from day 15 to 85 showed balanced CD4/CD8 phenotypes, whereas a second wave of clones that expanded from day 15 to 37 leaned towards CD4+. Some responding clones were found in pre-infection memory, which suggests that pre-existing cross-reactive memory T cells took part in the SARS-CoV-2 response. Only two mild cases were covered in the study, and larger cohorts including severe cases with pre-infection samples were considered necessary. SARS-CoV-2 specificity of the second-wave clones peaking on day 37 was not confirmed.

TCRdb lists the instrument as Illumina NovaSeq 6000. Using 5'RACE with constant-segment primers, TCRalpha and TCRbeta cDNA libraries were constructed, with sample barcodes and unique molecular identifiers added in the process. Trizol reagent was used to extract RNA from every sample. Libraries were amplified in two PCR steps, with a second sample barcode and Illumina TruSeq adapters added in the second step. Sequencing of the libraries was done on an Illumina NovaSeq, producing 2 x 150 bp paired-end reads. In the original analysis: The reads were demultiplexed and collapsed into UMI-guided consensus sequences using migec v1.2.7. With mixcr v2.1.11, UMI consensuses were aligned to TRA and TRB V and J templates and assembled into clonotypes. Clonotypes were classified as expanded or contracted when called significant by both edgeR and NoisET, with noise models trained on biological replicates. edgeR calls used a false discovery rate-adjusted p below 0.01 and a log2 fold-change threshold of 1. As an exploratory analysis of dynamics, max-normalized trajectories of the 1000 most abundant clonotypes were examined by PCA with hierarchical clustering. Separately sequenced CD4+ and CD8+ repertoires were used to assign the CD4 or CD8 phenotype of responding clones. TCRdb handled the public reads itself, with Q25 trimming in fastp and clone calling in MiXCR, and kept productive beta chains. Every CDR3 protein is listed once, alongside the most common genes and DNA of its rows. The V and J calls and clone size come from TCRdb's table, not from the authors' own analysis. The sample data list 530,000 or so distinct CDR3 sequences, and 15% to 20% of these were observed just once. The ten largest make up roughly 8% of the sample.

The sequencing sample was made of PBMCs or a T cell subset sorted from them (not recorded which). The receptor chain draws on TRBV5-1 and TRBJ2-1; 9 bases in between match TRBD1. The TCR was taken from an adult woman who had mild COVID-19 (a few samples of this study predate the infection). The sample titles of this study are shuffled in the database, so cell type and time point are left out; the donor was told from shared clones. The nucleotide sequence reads TGCGCCAGCAGACGGGACAGGGACGACTACTACAATGAGCAGTTCTTC. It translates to CASRRDRDDYYNEQFF.